What follows is one T cell receptor (beta chain) and its context. Its antigen is as yet unknown. TCRdb re-called the 5' RACE reads and gives one entry per CDR3 protein, without DNA. Its table lists hundreds of thousands of distinct CDR3 sequences. This sample was included in a study of T cells expressing NK-cell markers. General study points: Four donors' CD3+CD56-NKG2C+ cells were dominated by the same clonotypes. Uncertainty persisted over the HCMV specificity of expanded NKG2C+ T cell clones.

The source of this sequence is a woman between 18 and 70 years old in good health. The specimen sequenced was blood T cells: a sorted CD56 or NKG2C T cell subset, CD4+ or CD8+ T cells, or bulk PBMC T cells (not recorded which).

This CDR3 is CASSFPAGLDNEQFF. This chain joins TRBV28 and TRBJ2-1; the TCRdb D gene call, TRBD2, has no DNA to confirm it. CDR1 MDHEN and CDR2 SYDVKM come from the germline V gene. This CDR3 comprises 15 residues.